Following are 21 T cell receptor beta chains from one sample sequenced in a study of blood T cell repertoires in COVID-19. Only in-frame clones appear in the TCRdb table, and some are missing; sequencing was by immunoSEQ multiplex PCR. The sample consists of about 130,000 clones, over 75% of them appearing once. Source material: peripheral blood. These TCRs come from a woman older than 75 with acute or convalescent COVID-19.

The chain combines TRBV6-5 with TRBJ2-2; 7 bases are shared with TRBD1. V lost 5 bases, J lost 6 bases, and 9 bases stayed unmatched. Germline values: CDR1 MNHEY, CDR2 SVGAGI. CDR3 length: 15 amino acids. The CDR3 nucleotides are TGTGCCAGCAGTCTCTTGGGACAGTCTCCCGGGGAGCTGTTTTTT. Encoded protein: CASSLLGQSPGELFF.

The chain uses TRBV6-5 and TRBJ1-5; D perhaps matches TRBD1 (5 bases). The V gene lost 0 bases and the J gene lost 6 bases, with 12 bases spanning the gap. The CDR3 length is 15 residues. Looked up from germline, CDR1 is MNHEY and CDR2 is SVGAGI. CDR3 nucleotide sequence: TGTGCCAGCAGTTACTCCGGGCAGGGTAGTCAGCCCCAGCATTTT. This translates into CASSYSGQGSQPQHF.

This sequence joins TRBV4-2 and TRBJ1-2; 7 nucleotides align to TRBD1. The CDR3 is 14 amino acids. Per the germline V gene, CDR1 is LGHNA and CDR2 is YNFKEQ. With V trimmed by 2 bases and J by 5 bases, 5 bases remained unmatched. The CDR3 is CASSQNRDSYGYTF. The CDR3 coding sequence is TGTGCCAGCAGCCAAAACCGGGACAGTTATGGCTACACCTTC.

The genes are TRBV5-4 and TRBJ2-5, with 14 nucleotides matching TRBD2. The germline gives CDR1 SGHNT, CDR2 YYREEE (reference sequence). Trimming removed 3 bases from V and 2 bases from J; junction bases left unmatched: 9. The CDR3 totals 18 residues. The CDR3 sequence: CASSYNGLAGGKQETQYF. The CDR3 nucleotides read TGTGCCAGCAGCTATAATGGACTAGCGGGGGGAAAGCAAGAGACCCAGTACTTC.

The chain combines TRBV29-1 with TRBJ1-2; 8 positions match TRBD1. CDR1 is SQVTM, CDR2 ANQGSEA, per germline. Losses at the gene ends were 6 bases for V and 2 bases for J; bases not matched to a gene: 5. The CDR3 has 13 residues. CDR3 coding DNA: TGCAGCGTAGGACAGGGCGGAAACTATGGCTACACCTTC. The encoded protein is CSVGQGGNYGYTF. The full variable domain, in which reference TRBV29-1 and TRBJ1-2 provide the parts outside the CDR3, is SAVISQKPSRDICQRGTSLTIQCQVDSQVTMMFWYRQQPGQSLTLIATANQGSEATYESGFVIDKFPISRPNLTFSTLTVSNMSPEDSSIYLCSVGQGGNYGYTFGSGTRLTVV.

This chain links TRBV10-3 with TRBJ1-5, with TRBD1 matching over 9 bases. The CDR3 loop spans 14 amino acids. Germline values: CDR1 ENHRY, CDR2 SYGVKD. V lost 6 bases to trimming and J lost 6 bases; unmatched junction nucleotides: 6. The CDR3 sequence is CAIRSGQGGQPQHF. The CDR3 DNA reads as TGTGCCATCAGGTCGGGACAGGGTGGTCAGCCCCAGCATTTT.

The V and J genes are TRBV7-2 and TRBJ1-2; 11 nucleotides align to TRBD1. This CDR3 is built from 14 residues. The V gene's germline CDR1 is SGHTA and CDR2 FQGNSA. The V and J ends lost 4 bases and 8 bases, in that order; junction bases with no gene match: 6. The chain's CDR3 is CASSWDRGGPGYTF. CDR3 in DNA: TGTGCCAGCAGCTGGGACAGGGGGGGCCCGGGCTACACCTTC.

The V and J genes are TRBV5-1 and TRBJ1-2; 11 nucleotides match TRBD1. The CDR3 spans 15 residues. V lost 0 bases and J lost 2; bases outside the gene matches: 0. Germline loops: CDR1 SGHRS, CDR2 YFSETQ. The CDR3 protein is CASSLGTGGNYGYTF. In DNA form, the CDR3 reads TGCGCCAGCAGCTTGGGGACAGGGGGCAACTATGGCTACACCTTC. The full variable domain, rest sourced from reference TRBV5-1 and TRBJ1-2, is KAGVTQTPRYLIKTRGQQVTLSCSPISGHRSVSWYQQTPGQGLQFLFEYFSETQRNKGNFPGRFSGRQFSNSRSEMNVSTLELGDSALYLCASSLGTGGNYGYTFGSGTRLTVV.

The V gene is TRBV7-7, the J gene TRBJ2-2; D unresolved. Deletions cut 3 bases from V and 1 base from J, with 9 bases between. Germline V gives CDR1 SSHAT, CDR2 FNYEAQ (reference sequence). CDR3 size: 15 residues. The DNA for the CDR3 is TGTGCCAGCAGCTTTGGCCGAGGGAACACCGGGGAGCTGTTTTTT. This gives the protein CASSFGRGNTGELFF.

In DNA, the CDR3 is TGTGCCAGCAGCGATACTCCGACTAGCGGGGGGGCCGCAGATACGCAGTATTTT. Its protein is CASSDTPTSGGAADTQYF. V usage is TRBV11-2 and J usage is TRBJ2-3; 14 nucleotides align to TRBD2. There are 18 residues in the CDR3. The V and J ends lost 5 bases and 4 bases, in that order; junction bases with no gene match: 11. From germline, CDR1 is SGHAT and CDR2 FQNNGV.

The chain employs TRBV10-3 and TRBJ2-2; possible D gene TRBD2, 7 bases. CDR3 length: 16 residues. Germline V gives CDR1 ENHRY, CDR2 SYGVKD. The V gene lost 5 bases and the J gene lost 1 base, with 14 bases spanning the gap. Here the CDR3 DNA reads TGTGCCATCAGTTTGCGGGGGCAGGGGAACACCGGGGAGCTGTTTTTT. Amino acids: CAISLRGQGNTGELFF.

The genes are TRBV2 and TRBJ1-2; tentative D call: TRBD1 (5 bases). The CDR3 contains 12 residues. Germline V CDR1 and CDR2: SNHLY, FYNNEI. The V gene lost 5 bases and the J gene lost 4 bases, with 8 bases spanning the gap. CDR3 region: CASSTGFYGYTF. The CDR3, as DNA: TGTGCCAGCAGTACAGGCTTCTATGGCTACACCTTC.

V and J are TRBV5-1 and TRBJ1-2, with 8 positions matching TRBD1. Germline V gives CDR1 SGHRS, CDR2 YFSETQ. The CDR3 sequence is 18 residues long. V trimming: 4 bases; J trimming: 3 bases; junction bases outside the gene matches: 17. The CDR3, as DNA: TGCGCCAGCAGCCCTGCACGTTTACAGGGGGGAGAAGACTATGGCTACACCTTC. It translates to CASSPARLQGGEDYGYTF.

The rearrangement links TRBV28 to TRBJ2-7, with TRBD1 matching over 8 bases. The CDR3 totals 15 residues. In germline, CDR1 is MDHEN, CDR2 SYDVKM. J lost 9 bases, V lost 4 bases, and 14 bases had no gene match. CDR3 sequence: CASSSMDRVGFGQYV. In DNA, the CDR3 is TGTGCCAGCAGTTCGATGGACAGGGTAGGATTTGGGCAGTACGTC.

The CDR3 sequence: CASSLGPGTEAFF. CDR3 coding DNA: TGCGCCAGCAGCTTGGGTCCCGGGACAGAAGCTTTCTTT. The chain joins TRBV5-1 to TRBJ1-1; a weak D match, TRBD1 (6 bases). CDR1 and CDR2 (germline): SGHRS, YFSETQ. V was shortened by 0 bases and J by 8 bases, with 11 bases between the two germline ends. This CDR3 has 13 amino acids.

The rearrangement joins TRBV27 to TRBJ1-5; the match to TRBD1 covers 10 bases. Germline CDR1 is MNHEY and CDR2 is SMNVEV (reference sequence). Trimming removed 7 bases from V and 7 bases from J; junction bases left unmatched: 4. This CDR3 has 13 amino acids. DNA for the CDR3: TGTGCCAGCAACCCGACAGGGGGCCAGCCCCAGCATTTT. Protein sequence: CASNPTGGQPQHF.

CDR3 nucleotide sequence: TGTGCCAGCAGCTTAGATGACGCAGGGGACAATGGCTACACCTTC. This encodes CASSLDDAGDNGYTF. The genes are TRBV7-9 and TRBJ1-2, with TRBD1 as a possible D gene (6 bases). Germline V CDR1 and CDR2: SEHNR, FQNEAQ (reference sequence). V was clipped by 1 base and J by 6 bases, with 15 bases between them. This CDR3 contains 15 residues.

This clone was seen a few times. V is TRBV5-4 and J is TRBJ1-2; the match to TRBD1 covers 9 bases. CDR1 is SGHNT and CDR2 is YYREEE in the germline V gene (reference sequence). Trimming at V came to 4 bases and at J to 7 bases, leaving 5 bases not matched to a gene. The CDR3 contains 13 residues. The CDR3 spells CASSLQGAGGYTF. The CDR3 DNA is TGTGCCAGCAGCCTACAGGGGGCGGGTGGCTACACCTTC.

This chain uses TRBV20-1 with TRBJ1-2; 7 positions agree with TRBD1. The CDR3 length is 14 residues. Germline CDR1 reads DFQATT; CDR2 reads SNEGSKA (reference sequence). After removal of 3 bases from V and 2 bases from J, the junction contained 6 bases not matched to a gene. The CDR3 DNA follows: TGCAGTGCTAGTGTAGGGACAGCGAACTATGGCTACACCTTC. This sequence encodes CSASVGTANYGYTF.

This chain connects TRBV2 to TRBJ1-1; D might be TRBD1 (6 bases). This CDR3 is built from 13 residues. Looked up from germline, CDR1 is SNHLY and CDR2 is FYNNEI. Trimming shortened V by 9 bases and J by 1 base, and 12 bases separated the two germline ends. The CDR3 sequence is CARIGGPNTEAFF. As DNA, the CDR3 is TGTGCCAGGATAGGGGGTCCGAACACTGAAGCTTTCTTT. The complete variable domain, with remaining parts taken from reference TRBV2 and TRBJ1-1, reads EPEVTQTPSHQVTQMGQEVILRCVPISNHLYFYWYRQILGQKVEFLVSFYNNEISEKSEIFDDQFSVERPDGSNFTLKIRSTKLEDSAMYFCARIGGPNTEAFFGQGTRLTVV.

The chain has TRBV5-6 and TRBJ1-1, with 7 bases identical to TRBD1. The CDR3 is 16 residues long. V trimming: 2 bases; J trimming: 1 base; junction bases outside the gene matches: 8. The V gene's germline CDR1 is SGHDT and CDR2 YYEEEE. The CDR3: CASSLLAHRGNTEAFF. CDR3 DNA: TGTGCCAGCAGCTTACTGGCCCACAGGGGGAACACTGAAGCTTTCTTT.